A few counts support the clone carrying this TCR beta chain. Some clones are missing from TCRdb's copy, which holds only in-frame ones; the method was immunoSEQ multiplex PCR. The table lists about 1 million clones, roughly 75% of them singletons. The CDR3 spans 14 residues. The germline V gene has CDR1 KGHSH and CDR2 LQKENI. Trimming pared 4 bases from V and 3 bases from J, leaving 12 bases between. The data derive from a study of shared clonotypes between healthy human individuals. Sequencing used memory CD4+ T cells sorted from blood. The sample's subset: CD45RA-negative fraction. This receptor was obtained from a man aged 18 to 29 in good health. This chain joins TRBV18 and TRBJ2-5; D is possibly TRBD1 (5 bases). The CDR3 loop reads CASSLNQGKETQYF. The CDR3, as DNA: TGTGCCAGCTCACTAAACCAGGGCAAAGAGACCCAGTACTTC.